The 10 T cell receptor beta chains below were found in one sample sequenced in a study of cytomegalovirus exposure and HLA in healthy donors (dated by TCRdb to 2015 to 2018). The library was made by the immunoSEQ multiplex PCR assay. Held by TCRdb, this immuneACCESS table contains in-frame sequences only and omits some clones. Under half of the omission traces to an unresolved V gene where checked; the cause of the rest is unknown. Here the sample has about 110,000 clones; 85% to 90% occur a single time. In total, the top ten clones hold 4% to 4.5% of the sample. Material: PBMCs. These receptors were taken from a woman between 18 and 30 years old in good health and CMV-seropositive.

The table lists this clone with a count of one. The chain joins TRBV6-6 to TRBJ1-3; 8 bases fit TRBD1. Trimming took 6 bases from V and 1 from J; bases not matched to a gene: 8. Germline lookup yields CDR1 MNHNY and CDR2 SVGAGI (reference sequence). The CDR3 length is 16 residues. The CDR3 bases are TGTGCCAGCAGCGGACAGGGTTTGGGGTCTGGAAACACCATATATTTT. Residues: CASSGQGLGSGNTIYF.

The rearrangement joins TRBV27 to TRBJ1-1; D may be TRBD1 (6 bases). This CDR3 is 13 amino acids long. Germline assignment: CDR1 MNHEY and CDR2 SMNVEV (reference sequence). Trimming removed 7 bases from V and 0 bases from J, with 9 bases in between. In nucleotides, the CDR3 is TGTGCCAGCATGGACAGTTTGAACACTGAAGCTTTCTTT. Translating gives CASMDSLNTEAFF.

This clone came up once. J is TRBJ2-3 and V is TRBV5-1, with D perhaps matching TRBD2 (5 bases). V lost 4 bases and J 3 bases, leaving 15 bases between the germline ends. The CDR3 spans 15 residues. Germline assignment: CDR1 SGHRS and CDR2 YFSETQ. CDR3 sequence reads: CASSPRGLFTDTQYF. The CDR3 DNA is TGCGCCAGCAGCCCCCGAGGACTTTTTACAGATACGCAGTATTTT.

This clone was recorded only once. The chain carries TRBV5-1 and TRBJ1-3, with 7 nucleotides matching TRBD1. Trimming at V came to 4 bases and at J to 5 bases, leaving 9 bases not matched to a gene. The germline V gene encodes CDR1 SGHRS and CDR2 YFSETQ. This CDR3 is 15 amino acids long. In DNA form, the CDR3 reads TGCGCCAGCAGCCCTGGACAGGTGGGGAGAAACACCATATATTTT. This gives the protein CASSPGQVGRNTIYF.

The V call is TRBV27, the J call TRBJ1-1; 8 nucleotides agree with TRBD1. The CDR3 totals 17 residues. V dropped 3 bases and J dropped 4; count of bases not matched to a gene: 13. Germline V lookup: CDR1 MNHEY, CDR2 SMNVEV (reference sequence). Here the CDR3 reads CASSLRLRQGRGTEAFF. In DNA, the CDR3 is TGTGCCAGCAGTTTGCGGTTACGACAGGGGAGAGGCACTGAAGCTTTCTTT.

The rearrangement uses TRBV5-4 and TRBJ2-7, with 8 nucleotides matching TRBD1. The V segment lost 4 bases and the J segment 2 bases; nucleotides outside the gene matches: 2. CDR3 size: 13 residues. Germline V lookup: CDR1 SGHNT, CDR2 YYREEE (reference sequence). CDR3 nucleotide sequence: TGTGCCAGCAGCAGGACAGGGACCTACGAGCAGTACTTC. Translated: CASSRTGTYEQYF.

The chain uses TRBV21-1 and TRBJ2-7; TRBD1, the table's D call, lacks a check against the DNA. TRBV21-1 is a documented pseudogene. The CDR3 runs to 16 residues. CDR3 coding DNA: TGTGCCAGCAGCAAAAACGGACCCCCAAGGGGCGTAGAGCAGTACTTC. This codes for CASSKNGPPRGVEQYF.

This clone was counted once. V gene TRBV19 combines with J gene TRBJ2-5; TRBD2 agrees at 7 bases. The junction had 7 bases not matched to a gene; V was cut back by 8 bases and J by 1 base. Germline-derived CDR1 and CDR2 are LNHDA and SQIVND (reference sequence). This CDR3 region has 14 residues. The CDR3 region is CASRPGGPQETQYF. The CDR3 nucleotides are TGTGCCAGTCGACCGGGGGGACCCCAAGAGACCCAGTACTTC.

The chain recombines TRBV27 with TRBJ1-6; D ambiguous. The CDR3 spans 12 residues. The ends were cut back, 3 bases at V and 13 bases at J, with 10 bases in the middle. CDR1 MNHEY and CDR2 SMNVEV come from the germline V gene (reference sequence). As DNA, the CDR3 is TGTGCCAGCAGTTTCCCAAGGGAGCCCCTCCACTTT. Amino acid sequence: CASSFPREPLHF.

The chain carries TRBV28 and TRBJ1-6; 8 bases are shared with TRBD1. Germline CDR1 reads MDHEN; CDR2 reads SYDVKM. The V and J ends lost 3 bases and 8 bases, in that order; junction bases with no gene match: 12. This CDR3 region has 17 residues. The CDR3 here is CASSFWGKTGVDSPLHF. As DNA, the CDR3 is TGTGCCAGCAGTTTCTGGGGAAAGACAGGGGTTGATTCACCCCTCCACTTT.